Listed here are 15 T cell receptor beta chains from one sample, sequenced in a study of blood T cell repertoires in COVID-19. Sequencing was performed with immunoSEQ multiplex PCR; in TCRdb, only in-frame clones are kept and a portion is missing. This sample yields 150,000 to 200,000 clones, of which 80% to 95% are seen a single time; 1.5% to 2.5% belongs to the top ten. The source material was peripheral blood. These receptors originate from a woman aged 60-75 years with COVID-19, enrolled during active disease.

The J gene is TRBJ1-2, the V gene TRBV7-6; 7 bases align to TRBD1. The V gene's germline CDR1 is SGHVS and CDR2 FNYEAQ. V was clipped by 5 bases and J by 4 bases; unmatched bases: 7. This CDR3 is 14 amino acids long. DNA of the CDR3: TGTGCCAGCAGCCCACAGGGGACTCTCTATGGCTACACCTTC. It is translated as CASSPQGTLYGYTF.

CDR3 in amino acids: CASSLGTSGGSTDTQYF. CDR3 coding DNA: TGTGCCAGCAGCTTAGGAACTAGCGGGGGAAGCACAGATACGCAGTATTTT. V and J are TRBV11-2 and TRBJ2-3; 11 positions match TRBD2. Germline CDR1 and CDR2: SGHAT and FQNNGV. The CDR3 runs 17 residues. V was clipped by 1 base and J by 0 bases; unmatched bases: 3. The full variable domain, in which reference TRBV11-2 and TRBJ2-3 provide the parts outside the CDR3, is EAGVAQSPRYKIIEKRQSVAFWCNPISGHATLYWYQQILGQGPKLLIQFQNNGVVDDSQLPKDRFSAERLKGVDSTLKIQPAKLEDSAVYLCASSLGTSGGSTDTQYFGPGTRLTVL.

This clone has only one observation. The chain recombines TRBV11-2 with TRBJ1-2, with a weak D call TRBD1 (6 bases). Germline CDR1 reads SGHAT; CDR2 reads FQNNGV. Between the trimmed V and J ends, which lost 0 bases and 4 bases, there was a span of 12 bases. This CDR3 has 15 amino acids. The CDR3 protein is CASSLDAGAAYGYTF. The CDR3 DNA sequence: TGTGCCAGCAGCTTAGATGCAGGGGCCGCCTATGGCTACACCTTC.

The chain links TRBV2 to TRBJ1-1; no clear D gene. The CDR3 runs to 12 residues. The germline V gene has CDR1 SNHLY and CDR2 FYNNEI. The V and J ends lost 7 bases and 4 bases respectively, with 10 bases between them. The CDR3 here is CASKLLFTEAFF. CDR3 DNA sequence: TGTGCCAGCAAGCTACTGTTCACTGAAGCTTTCTTT.

The chain combines TRBV6-5 with TRBJ1-6; D gene unclear. The germline V and J ends were trimmed by 7 bases and 6 bases, with 13 bases remaining between them. In germline, CDR1 is MNHEY, CDR2 SVGAGI. The CDR3 contains 14 residues. CDR3 sequence reads: CASTKRASNSPLHF. The CDR3, as DNA: TGTGCCAGCACCAAACGTGCCAGTAATTCACCCCTCCACTTT.

The V call is TRBV6-1, the J call TRBJ1-6, with D possibly TRBD1 on 5 matching bases. The CDR3 runs 12 residues. In germline, CDR1 is MNHNS, CDR2 SASEGT. V lost 2 bases and J lost 14, with 10 bases in between. CDR3 residues: CASSEHTDTLHF. CDR3 DNA: TGTGCCAGCAGTGAACATACGGACACCCTCCACTTT.

This chain connects TRBV19 to TRBJ1-4, with 7 bases that match TRBD1. Germline values: CDR1 LNHDA, CDR2 SQIVND (reference sequence). The trim removed 5 bases at V and 3 bases at J, leaving 9 bases unmatched. The CDR3 sequence is 16 residues long. The CDR3 sequence: CASSPTQGVANEKLFF. The DNA of the CDR3 is TGTGCCAGTAGTCCTACTCAGGGGGTGGCTAATGAAAAACTGTTTTTT. Together with reference TRBV19 and TRBJ1-4, the CDR3 gives the full variable domain: DGGITQSPKYLFRKEGQNVTLSCEQNLNHDAMYWYRQDPGQGLRLIYYSQIVNDFQKGDIAEGYSVSREKKESFPLTVTSAQKNPTAFYLCASSPTQGVANEKLFFGSGTQLSVL.

The rearrangement joins TRBV20-1 to TRBJ1-1, with D uncertain. The CDR3 covers 13 residues. The V end was cut by 6 bases, the J end by 2 bases, with 13 bases between. Per germline, CDR1 DFQATT and CDR2 SNEGSKA (reference sequence). Here the CDR3 DNA reads TGCAGTGCCAGTTGGCATCTTAACACTGAAGCTTTCTTT. As protein: CSASWHLNTEAFF.

The CDR3 region is CASFGTSGNNEQFF. The CDR3 nucleotides read TGTGCCAGCTTCGGGACTAGCGGGAACAATGAGCAGTTCTTC. The J gene is TRBJ2-1, the V gene TRBV5-4; 13 bases align to TRBD2. The trim removed 7 bases at V and 5 bases at J, leaving 3 bases unmatched. CDR1 and CDR2 from the germline V gene are SGHNT and YYREEE (reference sequence). The CDR3 totals 14 residues.

The V call is TRBV6-5, the J call TRBJ2-3, with TRBD2 identical over 9 bases. The J segment lost 1 base and the V segment lost 0 bases, leaving 2 bases of the junction unmatched. The CDR3 totals 16 residues. Germline V gene lookup returns CDR1 MNHEY and CDR2 SVGAGI. CDR3 DNA: TGTGCCAGCAGTTACTCTGCGGGGGGGCGCACAGATACGCAGTATTTT. Encoded protein: CASSYSAGGRTDTQYF.

CDR3: CAWSVEVLNSPLHF. The CDR3 DNA sequence: TGTGCCTGGAGTGTTGAGGTCCTTAATTCACCCCTCCACTTT. This rearrangement joins TRBV30 to TRBJ1-6; D not certain. V lost 0 bases and J lost 6, with 9 bases in between. Germline CDR1 is GTSNPN and CDR2 is SVGIG (reference sequence). The CDR3 extends over 14 amino acids.

V gene TRBV2 combines with J gene TRBJ2-3, with 10 bases lining up with TRBD1. CDR1 is SNHLY and CDR2 is FYNNEI in the germline V gene. The CDR3 is made up of 14 amino acids. With V trimmed by 6 bases and J by 6 bases, 6 bases remained unmatched. CDR3 amino acids: CASSYDRGRDTQYF. CDR3 nucleotide sequence: TGTGCCAGCAGCTACGACAGGGGGCGCGATACGCAGTATTTT.

The chain is built from TRBV12-5 and TRBJ2-7, with D possibly matching TRBD2 (6 bases). The CDR3 totals 13 residues. The V end lost 5 bases, the J end lost 3 bases, and 11 bases lay between the germline ends. Per germline, CDR1 LGHNT and CDR2 FRNRAP. The CDR3, as DNA: TGTGCTAGTGGTCCCCCCGGGGGCTACGAGCAGTACTTC. It codes for CASGPPGGYEQYF.

The V gene is TRBV10-3, the J gene TRBJ1-5, with 8 bases matching TRBD1. This CDR3 region has 14 residues. J was trimmed by 6 bases and V by 2 bases; bases with no gene match: 3. Germline assignment: CDR1 ENHRY and CDR2 SYGVKD. This CDR3 reads CAISEGQGGQPQHF. In nucleotides, the CDR3 is TGTGCCATCAGTGAGGGACAGGGTGGTCAGCCCCAGCATTTT.

This clone was found many times. The rearrangement links TRBV25-1 to TRBJ2-7; 9 nucleotides align to TRBD1. V shed 10 bases and J 3 bases; nucleotides not matched to a gene: 13. The CDR3 runs to 15 residues. Germline V lookup: CDR1 MGHDK, CDR2 SYGVNS. In DNA, the CDR3 is TGTGCCACCACAGGTAGAGCGACAGGGGGCTACGAGCAGTACTTC. Translation: CATTGRATGGYEQYF.